This section outlines one T cell receptor beta chain sequence together with its context. Its antigen is as yet unknown. This table comes from immunoSEQ multiplex PCR, and its TCRdb copy is limited to in-frame clones, with some not included. The sample shows approximately 400,000 clones, 90% to 98% of them seen only once. The sample is drawn from a study of shared clonotypes between healthy human individuals. Whole-study results and caveats: Larger estimated richness was generally seen in naive subsets than in memory subsets.

CDR3 size: 13 residues. The V end was cut by 6 bases, the J end by 0 bases, with 8 bases between. In germline, CDR1 is SEHNR, CDR2 FQNEAQ (reference sequence). The gene calls are TRBV7-9 and TRBJ1-1; no firm D call. The sequence was obtained from a man younger than 45 in good health. Sequencing was done on a sample of memory CD8+ T cells sorted from blood. The subset denotes: CD45RO+ cells pooled with CCR7-negative TemRA cells. CDR3 in amino acids: CASSHTLNTEAFF. Written as DNA, the CDR3 is TGTGCCAGCAGTCATACTTTGAACACTGAAGCTTTCTTT.